Shown below are 3 T cell receptor beta chains from a single sample sequenced in a study of blood T cells in healthy people across ages. The use of a sample-barcoded 5' primer and a J-beta primer mix characterized a second PCR of roughly 6 to 12 cycles. TCRdb recomputed calls from the 5' RACE reads with MiXCR, one row per CDR3 protein. The table has roughly 1,700,000 distinct CDR3 sequences, about 28% seen once. Sample: blood. The receptor source for this set is a woman in her thirties in good health.

With regard to this clonotype: This may be a read error, as it is one base from a much larger clone. The CDR3 protein is CTSSLLRDSYEQYF. The CDR3 DNA follows: TGCACCAGCAGCTTGCTTCGTGACTCCTACGAGCAGTACTTC. The chain is built from TRBV5-1 and TRBJ2-7; D not resolved. The germline CDR1 and CDR2 sequences are SGHRS and YFSETQ. This CDR3 spans 14 amino acids.

This chain joins TRBV27 and TRBJ2-7; 8 nucleotides agree with TRBD1. Germline V gene data show CDR1 as MNHEY and CDR2 as SMNVEV (reference sequence). The CDR3 consists of 14 residues. The V and J ends lost 6 bases and 2 bases, in that order; junction bases with no gene match: 6. The CDR3, as DNA: TGTGCCAGCAGAGAGGCGGACAGGGCCTACGAGCAGTACTTC. This sequence encodes CASREADRAYEQYF.

This clonotype was seen a few times. J is TRBJ2-3 and V is TRBV10-3; a weak D match, TRBD1 (5 bases). Trimming took off 11 bases at V and 4 bases at J, with 16 bases between the two ends. From germline, CDR1 is ENHRY and CDR2 SYGVKD. This CDR3 comprises 13 residues. This CDR3 is CAVLSTGSDTQYF. For the CDR3, the DNA is TGTGCCGTCCTGAGTACAGGATCAGATACGCAGTATTTT.